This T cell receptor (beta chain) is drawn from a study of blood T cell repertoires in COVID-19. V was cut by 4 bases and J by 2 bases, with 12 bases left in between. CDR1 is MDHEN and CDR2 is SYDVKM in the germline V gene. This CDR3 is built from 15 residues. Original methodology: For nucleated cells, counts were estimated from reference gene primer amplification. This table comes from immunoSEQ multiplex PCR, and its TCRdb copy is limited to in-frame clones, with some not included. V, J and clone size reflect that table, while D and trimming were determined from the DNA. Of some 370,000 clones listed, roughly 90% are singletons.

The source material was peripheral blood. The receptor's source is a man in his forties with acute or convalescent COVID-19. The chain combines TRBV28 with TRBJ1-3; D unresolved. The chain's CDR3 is CASSSTLSPGNTIYF. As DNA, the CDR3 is TGTGCCAGCAGTTCGACCCTTAGCCCTGGAAACACCATATATTTT.